This TCR beta chain was sequenced during a study of blood T cell repertoires in COVID-19. In the study overall: Samples came from the United States, Italy and Spain, spanning acute and convalescent COVID-19.

The CDR3 has 18 residues. Trimming stripped 3 bases from V and 5 bases from J, with 23 bases between. Germline V gene lookup returns CDR1 LGHDT and CDR2 YNNKEL (reference sequence). In the original processing: Amplified reference gene primers provided the basis for estimating nucleated cell counts. TCRdb's copy holds only in-frame clones and misses some; the assay was immunoSEQ multiplex PCR. That table furnishes V, J and clone size, whereas the DNA furnished D and trimming. The sample holds 150,000 or so clones, about three quarters seen once. Input material: peripheral blood. This TCR was recovered from an elderly man with acute or convalescent COVID-19. V is TRBV3-1 (or the pseudogene TRBV3-2) and J is TRBJ1-5, with D possibly TRBD1 on 6 matching bases. CDR3 residues: CASSQKRIPPGVYQPQHF. The CDR3 DNA sequence: TGTGCCAGCAGCCAGAAACGGATTCCACCAGGGGTTTATCAGCCCCAGCATTTT.